The 21 T cell receptor beta chains below all came from one sample that was sequenced in a study of blood T cell repertoires in COVID-19. Clones were read by immunoSEQ multiplex PCR, and TCRdb kept only the in-frame ones, dropping some. The table records some 320,000 clones, 90% of them present only once. The sample taken for sequencing was PBMCs or T cells enriched from blood (not recorded which). The receptors come from a woman aged 25 to 39 who had been exposed to COVID-19.

The CDR3 bases are TGTGCCAGCAGCTTAGGGGTGGGGCGGATAACCACTGAAGCTTTCTTT. Its protein is CASSLGVGRITTEAFF. The genes are TRBV7-9 and TRBJ1-1; D possibly corresponds to TRBD1 (5 bases). The V and J ends lost 1 base and 4 bases respectively, with 16 bases between them. CDR1 and CDR2 (germline): SEHNR, FQNEAQ (reference sequence). The CDR3 spans 16 residues.

The chain carries TRBV29-1 and TRBJ2-7; the D gene is possibly TRBD1 (6 bases). Between the trimmed V and J ends, which lost 5 bases and 1 base, there was a span of 12 bases. The germline V gene has CDR1 SQVTM and CDR2 ANQGSEA. CDR3 length: 13 amino acids. CDR3: CSVTTGTSYEQYF. CDR3 nucleotide sequence: TGCAGCGTTACCACCGGGACATCCTACGAGCAGTACTTC.

The V and J genes are TRBV11-2 and TRBJ2-2; 9 bases are a match to TRBD1. This CDR3 is built from 18 residues. The V segment lost 5 bases and the J segment 3 bases; nucleotides outside the gene matches: 13. Germline V gene lookup returns CDR1 SGHAT and CDR2 FQNNGV. CDR3 in DNA: TGTGCCAGCAGCACCAGACCCACACAGGGGGCTGACACCGGGGAGCTGTTTTTT. Its translation is CASSTRPTQGADTGELFF.

The chain employs TRBV24-1 and TRBJ2-3; 8 nucleotides line up with TRBD1. This CDR3 is built from 16 residues. After removal of 3 bases from V and 6 bases from J, the junction contained 10 bases not matched to a gene. From germline, CDR1 is KGHDR and CDR2 SFDVKD. The CDR3 reads CATSDRTRGQSDTQYF. The CDR3 nucleotides read TGTGCCACCAGTGATCGGACCAGGGGGCAATCGGATACGCAGTATTTT.

J is TRBJ2-3 and V is TRBV9, with D perhaps TRBD2 (6 bases). Trimming left V 2 bases short and J 9 bases short, with 10 bases between. Germline lookup yields CDR1 SGDLS and CDR2 YYNGEE. This CDR3 has 12 amino acids. This CDR3 reads CASSVWAGTQYF. Here the CDR3 DNA reads TGTGCCAGCAGCGTTTGGGCGGGGACGCAGTATTTT. Full variable domain (missing parts from reference TRBV9 and TRBJ2-3): DSGVTQTPKHLITATGQRVTLRCSPRSGDLSVYWYQQSLDQGLQFLIQYYNGEERAKGNILERFSAQQFPDLHSELNLSSLELGDSALYFCASSVWAGTQYFGPGTRLTVL.

The chain recombines TRBV7-9 with TRBJ1-2, with 7 bases identical to TRBD1. The length of the CDR3 is 16 residues. V was clipped by 5 bases and J by 0 bases; unmatched bases: 9. Germline CDR1 SEHNR, CDR2 FQNEAQ (reference sequence). CDR3 region: CASSDTGDSANYGYTF. CDR3 nucleotide sequence: TGTGCCAGCAGCGATACAGGGGATTCGGCTAACTATGGCTACACCTTC. Combining the CDR3 with reference TRBV7-9 and TRBJ1-2 gives the whole variable domain DTGVSQNPRHKITKRGQNVTFRCDPISEHNRLYWYRQTLGQGPEFLTYFQNEAQLEKSRLLSDRFSAERPKGSFSTLEIQRTEQGDSAMYLCASSDTGDSANYGYTFGSGTRLTVV.

In this sample, this clone turned up once. This rearrangement joins TRBV6-2 or TRBV6-3 to TRBJ1-5; 7 bases line up with TRBD1. With V trimmed by 4 bases and J by 2 bases, 8 bases remained unmatched. This CDR3 has 16 residues. The V gene's germline CDR1 is MNHEY and CDR2 SVGEGT. In DNA form, the CDR3 reads TGTGCCAGCAGTTTCGAGACAGGGATACGCAATCAGCCCCAGCATTTT. As protein: CASSFETGIRNQPQHF.

The V call is TRBV27, the J call TRBJ2-1; TRBD2 might be the D (6 bases). Germline assignment: CDR1 MNHEY and CDR2 SMNVEV (reference sequence). The CDR3 is made up of 17 amino acids. V lost 5 bases and J 0 bases, leaving 17 bases between the germline ends. CDR3 in amino acids: CASSPTFVGSSYNEQFF. In DNA, the CDR3 is TGTGCCAGCAGTCCAACCTTCGTCGGGAGCTCCTACAATGAGCAGTTCTTC.

The V call is TRBV12-3 or TRBV12-4, the J call TRBJ1-1; 8 positions agree with TRBD1. The length of the CDR3 is 11 residues. With 11 bases clipped from V and 8 bases from J, the junction kept 7 bases outside the gene matches. The CDR3 spells CAVSTGVEAFF. The CDR3 bases are TGTGCCGTCTCGACAGGGGTCGAAGCTTTCTTT.

As regards this clone: The sample holds other DNA sequences that translate to the same CDR3. The chain's CDR3 is CASSPRYEQYF. CDR3 in DNA: TGTGCCAGCAGCCCCCGGTACGAGCAGTACTTC. The J gene is TRBJ2-7, the V gene TRBV12-3 or TRBV12-4, with D uncertain. V lost 6 bases and J lost 4, with 7 bases in between. The CDR3 runs to 11 residues.

J is TRBJ1-6 and V is TRBV6-5, with a weak D call TRBD1 (5 bases). This CDR3 comprises 14 residues. The V end lost 6 bases, the J end lost 8 bases, and 14 bases lay between the germline ends. Germline V gene sequence: CDR1 MNHEY, CDR2 SVGAGI. CDR3 loop: CASRLGGSDSPLHF. The CDR3 coding sequence is TGTGCCAGCAGATTGGGGGGTTCGGATTCACCCCTCCACTTT.

The rearrangement uses TRBV6-5 and TRBJ2-7, with 10 nucleotides matching TRBD1. V was clipped by 8 bases and J by 5 bases; unmatched bases: 6. The CDR3 runs 13 residues. Germline V gene data show CDR1 as MNHEY and CDR2 as SVGAGI. CDR3 protein: CASGRDRGHEQYF. CDR3 DNA sequence: TGTGCCAGCGGCCGGGACAGGGGCCACGAGCAGTACTTC.

V gene TRBV4-3 combines with J gene TRBJ2-4; D unclear. Germline CDR1 reads LGHNA; CDR2 reads YSLEER. Trimming cost V 1 base and J 5 bases, with 12 bases left between them. This CDR3 region has 15 residues. This chain's CDR3 is CASSQGTSWQNIQYF. In DNA form, the CDR3 reads TGCGCCAGCAGCCAAGGAACCAGTTGGCAAAACATTCAGTACTTC.

J is TRBJ1-2 and V is TRBV9; 10 bases agree with TRBD1. CDR1 SGDLS and CDR2 YYNGEE come from the germline V gene. The CDR3 spans 16 residues. V lost 6 bases, J lost 6 bases, and 14 bases stayed unmatched. CDR3 sequence: CASTSFSTGGGDGYTF. CDR3 sequence (DNA): TGTGCCAGCACTTCCTTTTCGACAGGGGGCGGCGATGGCTACACCTTC.

The gene calls are TRBV3-1 (or the pseudogene TRBV3-2) and TRBJ2-5; 10 bases fit TRBD2. The ends lost 3 bases at V and 5 bases at J; junction bases unmatched: 0. This CDR3 region has 13 residues. From germline, CDR1 is LGHDT and CDR2 YNNKEL (reference sequence). CDR3 in amino acids: CASSQTSGETQYF. As DNA, the CDR3 is TGTGCCAGCAGCCAGACTAGCGGGGAGACCCAGTACTTC.

The chain has TRBV10-3 and TRBJ2-5; D gene uncertain. Germline V gives CDR1 ENHRY, CDR2 SYGVKD. The germline V and J ends were trimmed by 3 bases and 3 bases, with 8 bases remaining between them. The CDR3 is made up of 13 amino acids. For the CDR3, the DNA is TGTGCCATCAGTGATAACAAAGAAGAGACCCAGTACTTC. Amino acids: CAISDNKEETQYF.

V gene TRBV6-2 or TRBV6-3 combines with J gene TRBJ2-7; 8 nucleotides agree with TRBD1. The J segment lost 3 bases and the V segment lost 6 bases, leaving 4 bases of the junction unmatched. Per germline, CDR1 MNHEY and CDR2 SVGEGT. The CDR3 has 13 amino acids. The CDR3 bases are TGTGCCAGCAGCCGGACAGGGAACTACGAGCAGTACTTC. This sequence encodes CASSRTGNYEQYF.

This clone is a singleton in its sample. The chain links TRBV19 to TRBJ2-1, with TRBD2 matching 11 bases. The ends lost 8 bases at V and 7 bases at J; junction bases unmatched: 4. Looked up from germline, CDR1 is LNHDA and CDR2 is SQIVND (reference sequence). CDR3 length: 13 residues. In DNA, the CDR3 is TGTGCCAGTGCCGGGACTAGCGGAAATGAGCAGTTCTTC. It translates to CASAGTSGNEQFF.

The chain links TRBV5-6 to TRBJ2-1, with D perhaps TRBD1 (5 bases). Germline V gives CDR1 SGHDT, CDR2 YYEEEE. V lost 0 bases, J lost 7 bases, and 11 bases lay in between. This CDR3 is built from 14 residues. The CDR3 sequence is CASSLAQGENEQFF. The CDR3 DNA reads TGTGCCAGCAGCTTGGCCCAGGGCGAAAATGAGCAGTTCTTC. The variable domain in full, completed from reference TRBV5-6 and TRBJ2-1, reads DAGVTQSPTHLIKTRGQQVTLRCSPKSGHDTVSWYQQALGQGPQFIFQYYEEEERQRGNFPDRFSGHQFPNYSSELNVNALLLGDSALYLCASSLAQGENEQFFGPGTRLTVL.

The gene calls are TRBV7-6 and TRBJ2-2; a possible D gene is TRBD2 (6 bases). Germline CDR1 is SGHVS and CDR2 is FNYEAQ. CDR3 size: 18 residues. The germline V and J ends were trimmed by 2 bases and 3 bases, with 19 bases remaining between them. CDR3 amino acids: CASSLRFTGGVDTGELFF. CDR3 DNA: TGTGCCAGCAGCTTACGGTTTACCGGGGGAGTCGACACCGGGGAGCTGTTTTTT. The whole variable domain, remainder taken from reference TRBV7-6 and TRBJ2-2, is GAGVSQSPRYKVTKRGQDVALRCDPISGHVSLYWYRQALGQGPEFLTYFNYEAQQDKSGLPNDRFSAERPEGSISTLTIQRTEQRDSAMYRCASSLRFTGGVDTGELFFGEGSRLTVL.

The V call is TRBV18, the J call TRBJ1-2; weak D call: TRBD1 (6 bases). CDR1 is KGHSH, CDR2 LQKENI, per germline. The length of the CDR3 is 16 residues. Trimming stripped 3 bases from V and 5 bases from J, with 19 bases between. CDR3 sequence reads: CASSPAGELRVYGYTF. Here the CDR3 DNA reads TGTGCCAGCTCACCGGCAGGGGAACTCAGGGTTTATGGCTACACCTTC.